These 7 T cell receptor beta chains share one sample of origin, sequenced in a study of shared clonotypes between healthy human individuals. Assay: immunoSEQ multiplex PCR; the TCRdb copy retains only in-frame clones and omits some. The sample gives approximately 1.9 million clones, around 93% of which show up once; more than 1.5% is in the top ten. Naivety among CD8 cells was defined by CD45RO negativity and positive CCR7 selection, thereby excluding terminally differentiated effector memory CD45RA+ cells. Sequenced: naive CD8+ T cells from PBMCs. All receptors derive from a man between 18 and 29 years old in good health. Some clones in this sample may be carry-over from other donors' samples.

The chain combines TRBV4-2 with TRBJ2-1; 10 bases fit TRBD2. The J segment lost 4 bases and the V segment lost 2 bases, leaving 11 bases of the junction unmatched. CDR1 is LGHNA, CDR2 YNFKEQ, per germline. CDR3 length: 18 residues. This chain's CDR3 is CASSQWLAGETGYNEQFF. DNA of the CDR3: TGTGCCAGCAGCCAATGGCTAGCGGGAGAAACGGGTTACAATGAGCAGTTCTTC.

This clone was picked up one time. Within the sample, other DNA sequences also encode this same CDR3. The chain combines TRBV30 with TRBJ2-7; D call uncertain. Germline CDR1 is GTSNPN and CDR2 is SVGIG (reference sequence). Deletions cut 0 bases from V and 3 bases from J, with 9 bases between. The CDR3 covers 13 residues. CDR3: CAWSVGSNYEQYF. CDR3 nucleotide sequence: TGTGCCTGGAGTGTTGGATCGAACTACGAGCAGTACTTC.

For the CDR3, the DNA is TGTGCCAGCAGCCTGGGGCTAGCGGGAGGATACTACGAGCAGTACTTC. Translating it yields CASSLGLAGGYYEQYF. The chain has TRBV11-2 and TRBJ2-7; TRBD2 aligns across 11 bases. Germline values: CDR1 SGHAT, CDR2 FQNNGV. This CDR3 contains 16 residues. V dropped 5 bases and J dropped 3; count of bases not matched to a gene: 9.

The chain is built from TRBV11-2 and TRBJ2-3, with a possible D match to TRBD2 (6 bases). V dropped 1 base and J dropped 6 bases, with 17 bases sitting between them. CDR1 SGHAT and CDR2 FQNNGV come from the germline V gene. The CDR3 has 16 residues. The CDR3, as DNA: TGTGCCAGCAGCTTAGGAGGGGACTCACCATCGGATACGCAGTATTTT. This gives the protein CASSLGGDSPSDTQYF.

The chain joins TRBV27 to TRBJ2-1; the match to TRBD1 covers 11 bases. The CDR3 length is 17 residues. Losses at the gene ends were 0 bases for V and 0 bases for J; bases not matched to a gene: 1. The germline V gene encodes CDR1 MNHEY and CDR2 SMNVEV (reference sequence). CDR3 protein: CASSLSGQGASYNEQFF. DNA of the CDR3: TGTGCCAGCAGTTTATCAGGACAGGGGGCCTCCTACAATGAGCAGTTCTTC.

J is TRBJ2-7 and V is TRBV30; possible D gene TRBD2, 6 bases. CDR1 and CDR2 (germline): GTSNPN, SVGIG (reference sequence). The CDR3 is 14 amino acids. Trimming stripped 0 bases from V and 6 bases from J, with 15 bases between. The CDR3 region has the DNA TGTGCCTGGAGTGTAATCGGCGGGATGAGCGAGCAGTACTTC. It translates to CAWSVIGGMSEQYF.

The V call is TRBV13, the J call TRBJ2-7; tentative D call: TRBD2 (5 bases). The CDR3 totals 12 residues. V gave up 0 bases and J gave up 13 bases, with 13 bases separating them. Germline assignment: CDR1 PRHDT and CDR2 FYEKMQ (reference sequence). The chain's CDR3 is CASSLGRVPVYF. In nucleotides, the CDR3 is TGTGCCAGCAGCTTAGGGCGGGTTCCCGTTTACTTC.